The source of this T cell receptor (beta chain) is a study of cytomegalovirus exposure and HLA in healthy donors. This CDR3 is built from 15 residues. Germline CDR1 is MDHEN and CDR2 is SYDVKM. V lost 8 bases, J lost 1 base, and 17 bases lay in between. The PCR contained 60 Vbeta and 13 Jbeta primers. Data came from immunoSEQ multiplex PCR; TCRdb stores just in-frame clones and leaves some out. The sample yields more than 80,000 clones, about four fifths seen once. This chain links TRBV28 with TRBJ2-5; TRBD2 is a possible D gene (5 bases). Sequences were obtained from PBMCs. The TCR was taken from a woman in her 70s in good health and CMV-seropositive. CDR3 in DNA: TGTGCCAGCTGGCCGGGGTCAGGCCTCCAAGAGACCCAGTACTTC. Translating it yields CASWPGSGLQETQYF.